These 19 T cell receptor beta chains originate from one sample sequenced in a study of blood T cell repertoires in COVID-19. The table came from immunoSEQ multiplex PCR; TCRdb's copy has only in-frame clones and leaves some out. Altogether approximately 60,000 clones are present, approximately 93% being singletons, with the ten largest covering about 3.1%. Sequencing used peripheral blood. The receptor source for this set is a man between 65 and 79 years old with active COVID-19.

The chain couples TRBV29-1 to TRBJ2-1; TRBD2 agrees at 8 bases. V was pared by 3 bases and J by 3 bases, with 4 bases of the junction left unmatched. The CDR3 has 14 amino acids. Germline V gene lookup returns CDR1 SQVTM and CDR2 ANQGSEA. In DNA form, the CDR3 reads TGCAGCGTTGACCGGGGGGGCCTCTACAATGAGCAGTTCTTC. This encodes CSVDRGGLYNEQFF.

This clone showed up just a few times. The gene calls are TRBV18 and TRBJ2-7, with 7 positions matching TRBD1. The V gene end was trimmed by 6 bases and the J gene end by 3 bases; junction bases not matched to a gene: 8. Germline CDR1 is KGHSH and CDR2 is LQKENI. The CDR3 totals 14 residues. The CDR3 bases are TGTGCCAGCTCGCCTCAGGGGGTTGTCTACGAGCAGTACGTC. Residues: CASSPQGVVYEQYV.

The J gene is TRBJ2-2, the V gene TRBV2, with TRBD2 matching over 7 bases. The V gene's germline CDR1 is SNHLY and CDR2 FYNNEI. The V segment lost 0 bases and the J segment 2 bases; nucleotides outside the gene matches: 12. CDR3 length: 19 residues. CDR3 sequence: CASSEAGGISGLNTGELFF. The DNA of the CDR3 is TGTGCCAGCAGTGAAGCGGGGGGGATTAGCGGCCTTAACACCGGGGAGCTGTTTTTT.

J is TRBJ2-1 and V is TRBV7-9; a possible D gene is TRBD2 (6 bases). This CDR3 region has 17 residues. The V and J ends lost 1 base and 3 bases respectively, with 16 bases between them. CDR1 and CDR2 (germline): SEHNR, FQNEAQ (reference sequence). The CDR3 spells CASSLGAGTAGYNEQFF. The CDR3 DNA sequence: TGTGCCAGCAGCTTAGGAGCCGGGACTGCAGGCTACAATGAGCAGTTCTTC.

The chain couples TRBV19 to TRBJ2-6; no firm D call. V was trimmed by 7 bases and J by 0 bases, leaving 10 bases between them. Germline-derived CDR1 and CDR2 are LNHDA and SQIVND (reference sequence). CDR3 length: 15 residues. In DNA form, the CDR3 reads TGTGCCAGTAATCAGGTCTCCTCTGGGGCCAACGTCCTGACTTTC. As protein: CASNQVSSGANVLTF.

CDR3 in amino acids: CASKLGQGNEKLFF. CDR3 in DNA: TGTGCCAGCAAACTAGGACAGGGGAATGAAAAACTGTTTTTT. This chain uses TRBV5-8 with TRBJ1-4; 9 positions match TRBD1. The CDR3 runs 14 residues. The ends lost 6 bases at V and 5 bases at J; junction bases unmatched: 5. Per germline, CDR1 SGHTS and CDR2 YDEGEE.

The chain carries TRBV5-1 and TRBJ1-2; D is ambiguous. The CDR3 is 13 residues long. Trimming removed 4 bases at V and 6 bases at J, with 13 bases between. Germline values: CDR1 SGHRS, CDR2 YFSETQ. The CDR3 sequence: CASSRSDLNGYTF. In DNA form, the CDR3 reads TGCGCCAGCAGCCGTTCAGATTTAAATGGCTACACCTTC.

This sequence joins TRBV7-3 and TRBJ2-3, with 7 bases fitting TRBD2. There are 15 residues in the CDR3. Germline V CDR1 and CDR2: SGHTA, FQGTGA. The V segment lost 5 bases and the J segment 6 bases; nucleotides outside the gene matches: 11. The CDR3 here is CASSGGGGFRDTQYF. Here the CDR3 DNA reads TGTGCCAGCAGCGGCGGGGGAGGGTTTCGGGATACGCAGTATTTT. Full variable domain (missing parts from reference TRBV7-3 and TRBJ2-3): GAGVSQTPSNKVTEKGKYVELRCDPISGHTALYWYRQSLGQGPEFLIYFQGTGAADDSGLPNDRFFAVRPEGSVSTLKIQRTERGDSAVYLCASSGGGGFRDTQYFGPGTRLTVL.

The genes are TRBV6-4 and TRBJ2-2; D is uncertain. The germline V and J ends were trimmed by 4 bases and 5 bases, with 11 bases remaining between them. CDR3 length: 14 residues. Germline loops: CDR1 MRHNA, CDR2 SNTAGT. The CDR3 loop is CASSVDLLTGELFF. The DNA for the CDR3 is TGTGCCAGCAGTGTCGACTTGCTAACCGGGGAGCTGTTTTTT.

The chain links TRBV7-9 to TRBJ1-3; unclear D gene. Germline loops: CDR1 SEHNR, CDR2 FQNEAQ (reference sequence). CDR3 length: 13 amino acids. The V and J ends lost 5 bases and 4 bases respectively, with 9 bases between them. The CDR3 loop reads CASSASVGNTIYF. The CDR3, as DNA: TGTGCCAGCAGCGCCTCAGTGGGAAACACCATATATTTT. The full variable domain, in which reference TRBV7-9 and TRBJ1-3 provide the parts outside the CDR3, is DTGVSQNPRHKITKRGQNVTFRCDPISEHNRLYWYRQTLGQGPEFLTYFQNEAQLEKSRLLSDRFSAERPKGSFSTLEIQRTEQGDSAMYLCASSASVGNTIYFGEGSWLTVV.

The rearrangement links TRBV11-3 to TRBJ1-1; D is perhaps TRBD1 (6 bases). V was shortened by 0 bases and J by 0 bases, with 8 bases between the two germline ends. Per germline, CDR1 SGHNT and CDR2 YENEEA. The CDR3 totals 15 residues. The CDR3 sequence: CASSLDGQLNTEAFF. The CDR3 region has the DNA TGTGCCAGCAGCTTAGATGGACAGCTGAACACTGAAGCTTTCTTT.

The chain links TRBV29-1 to TRBJ2-5; 8 bases fit TRBD1. CDR3 size: 15 residues. CDR1 is SQVTM, CDR2 ANQGSEA, per germline. With 4 bases clipped from V and 4 bases from J, the junction kept 11 bases outside the gene matches. The chain's CDR3 is CSVGAHQGATETQYF. The CDR3 bases are TGCAGCGTTGGGGCCCATCAGGGGGCAACAGAGACCCAGTACTTC.

The genes are TRBV29-1 and TRBJ2-6; D remains ambiguous. This CDR3 spans 14 amino acids. Germline-derived CDR1 and CDR2 are SQVTM and ANQGSEA. Trimming removed 6 bases from V and 1 base from J, with 10 bases in between. The CDR3 here is CSVLPLSGANVLTF. The CDR3, as DNA: TGCAGCGTCTTGCCTCTATCTGGGGCCAACGTCCTGACTTTC.

This chain uses TRBV3-1 (or the pseudogene TRBV3-2) with TRBJ2-1; weak D call: TRBD1 (6 bases). CDR1 and CDR2 from the germline V gene are LGHDT and YNNKEL (reference sequence). With 4 bases removed from V and 0 bases from J, the gap between germline ends came to 16 bases. The CDR3 has 17 residues. The CDR3 sequence is CASSPRTALSSYNEQFF. The CDR3 DNA reads as TGTGCCAGCAGCCCTCGGACAGCCTTAAGCTCCTACAATGAGCAGTTCTTC.

The chain couples TRBV7-2 to TRBJ1-5; no clear D. With 5 bases removed from V and 2 bases from J, the gap between germline ends came to 10 bases. Germline values: CDR1 SGHTA, CDR2 FQGNSA. This CDR3 contains 14 residues. The CDR3 spells CASSRVGGNQPQHF. The CDR3 nucleotides read TGTGCCAGCAGCCGGGTCGGGGGCAATCAGCCCCAGCATTTT.

The genes are TRBV6-5 and TRBJ2-5; D might be TRBD2 (5 bases). CDR1 MNHEY and CDR2 SVGAGI come from the germline V gene. Trimming took 7 bases from V and 5 from J, leaving 14 bases between them. This CDR3 has 13 residues. The DNA for the CDR3 is TGTGCCAGCATCGTAACGGGGTCGGAGACCCAGTACTTC. It is translated as CASIVTGSETQYF.

The gene calls are TRBV2 and TRBJ1-4; 9 bases agree with TRBD1. The CDR3 contains 15 residues. Germline lookup yields CDR1 SNHLY and CDR2 FYNNEI. J was trimmed by 7 bases and V by 6 bases; bases with no gene match: 9. CDR3 DNA sequence: TGTGCCAGCAGCCAACAACAGGGGGCGGGTGAAAAACTGTTTTTT. It encodes CASSQQQGAGEKLFF.

J is TRBJ2-2 and V is TRBV6-6; weak D call: TRBD1 (6 bases). Germline CDR1 and CDR2: MNHNY and SVGAGI (reference sequence). This CDR3 has 16 amino acids. Trimming took 5 bases from V and 0 from J, leaving 13 bases between them. CDR3 residues: CASSPTGPPNTGELFF. CDR3 DNA: TGTGCCAGCAGTCCCACAGGGCCCCCGAACACCGGGGAGCTGTTTTTT.

The chain is built from TRBV28 and TRBJ1-1; D gene ambiguous. The CDR3 has 13 amino acids. The V end was cut by 5 bases, the J end by 1 base, with 8 bases between. Germline lookup yields CDR1 MDHEN and CDR2 SYDVKM. The CDR3 here is CASSRYRNTEAFF. Here the CDR3 DNA reads TGTGCCAGCAGTAGATACAGGAACACTGAAGCTTTCTTT.